This T cell receptor beta chain was captured by sequencing in a study of blood T cell repertoires in COVID-19. For the study at large: Acute and convalescent COVID-19 specimens originated in the United States, Italy and Spain. Nucleic acid was either cDNA or gDNA, and it came from T cells, B-cell-depleted T cells, or PBMCs.

The CDR3 covers 13 residues. CDR1 SGHAT and CDR2 FQDESV come from the germline V gene (reference sequence). Trimming removed 5 bases from V and 7 bases from J; junction bases left unmatched: 5. Per the authors' pipeline: Reference gene primer amplification yielded estimated nucleated cell counts. Generated by immunoSEQ multiplex PCR, the TCRdb table keeps only in-frame clones and is missing some. The V and J calls and clone size are taken from that table; D and trimming were inferred from the DNA. Among around 130,000 clones, approximately 84% were seen once, and the ten largest hold 15% to 20%. The chain is built from TRBV11-1 and TRBJ2-1; 7 bases align to TRBD1. Sequenced sample: peripheral blood. The sequence was collected from a woman aged 45-65 years who had recovered from COVID-19. Here the CDR3 DNA reads TGTGCCAGCAGCCAAGACAGGGATAATGAGCAGTTCTTC. It codes for CASSQDRDNEQFF.